Below, one TCR beta chain is given with its context. Its antigen is still unknown. The assay was immunoSEQ multiplex PCR, and TCRdb's table has in-frame clones only and misses some. The repertoire holds almost 85,000 clones, with approximately 89% as singletons. This record comes from a study of OX40 agonist ivuxolimab in advanced cancers. Overall study results and limits: Some nonresponders also had low normalized T-cell clonal expansion.

The sequenced sample was CD4+ or CD8+ T cells sorted from blood, obtained in a trial of the OX40 agonist ivuxolimab. The receptor was isolated from an adult with an advanced solid tumor such as melanoma, head and neck, liver or kidney cancer.

The CDR3 DNA reads as TGTGCCACAGCCCTGGCAGGGAGAGGCTACACCTTC. Translation: CATALAGRGYTF. This chain joins TRBV19 and TRBJ1-2, with D perhaps TRBD1 (5 bases). The germline gives CDR1 LNHDA, CDR2 SQIVND (reference sequence). V lost 10 bases and J 8 bases, leaving 17 bases between the germline ends. This CDR3 region has 12 residues.